These 30 T cell receptor beta chains share one sample of origin, sequenced in a study of Graves' ophthalmopathy and Graves' hyperthyroidism. For repertoire sequencing, the TCR beta CDR3 regions were amplified from RNA transcripts. The authors performed first-round RT-PCR with HTBI primers and then a second-round multiplex PCR. TCRdb re-derived calls from the multiplex PCR reads in MiXCR, one entry per CDR3 protein. The sample includes about 390,000 distinct CDR3 sequences, about 18% of them seen just once. The sample was peripheral blood. The receptors derive from an adult woman with stable Graves' hyperthyroidism.

The rearrangement joins TRBV24-1 to TRBJ2-7; no clear D gene. CDR1 is KGHDR, CDR2 SFDVKD, per germline. V gave up 9 bases and J gave up 3 bases, with 8 bases separating them. This CDR3 is 11 amino acids long. The CDR3 reads CATSDGYEQYV. The CDR3 DNA is TGTGCCACCTCGGACGGCTACGAGCAGTACGTC.

This clonotype was counted a few times. Just one base apart from a much larger clone, this may be a read error. The chain joins TRBV29-1 to TRBJ1-1, with D hard to call. Germline V lookup: CDR1 SQVTM, CDR2 ANQGSEA. The CDR3 spans 11 residues. The CDR3 reads CSVDLNTEACF. The DNA of the CDR3 is TGCAGCGTTGACTTGAACACTGAAGCTTGCTTT.

J is TRBJ2-5 and V is TRBV6-2 or TRBV6-3; TRBD2 matches at 13 bases. From germline, CDR1 is MNHEY and CDR2 SVGEGT. The CDR3 spans 15 residues. V was clipped by 6 bases and J by 7 bases; unmatched bases: 8. The CDR3 region is CASSGLAGAEGTQYF. CDR3 sequence (DNA): TGTGCCAGCAGCGGACTAGCGGGAGCTGAGGGGACCCAGTACTTC.

This clonotype was detected many times. CDR3 loop: CASSERSGYEQYF. The CDR3 DNA sequence: TGTGCCAGCAGTGAACGTAGCGGATACGAGCAGTACTTC. The chain recombines TRBV6-1 with TRBJ2-7; possibly TRBD2 for D (6 bases). The CDR3 consists of 13 residues. Germline CDR1 is MNHNS and CDR2 is SASEGT. Trimming left V 2 bases short and J 4 bases short, with 9 bases between.

The table lists this clonotype with many counts. The CDR3 region has the DNA TGCAGCGTAGGGACTTTTGAAGCTTTCTTT. Translating it yields CSVGTFEAFF. This chain connects TRBV29-1 to TRBJ1-1; TRBD1 is a possible D gene (5 bases). Between the trimmed V and J ends, which lost 6 bases and 7 bases, there was a span of 9 bases. This CDR3 contains 10 residues. Germline CDR1 is SQVTM and CDR2 is ANQGSEA.

This clonotype was observed at least ten times. CDR3: CASSRRQGDYEQYF. For the CDR3, the DNA is TGTGCCAGCAGCCGTCGACAGGGAGACTACGAGCAGTACTTC. This chain uses TRBV7-2 with TRBJ2-7; 7 nucleotides agree with TRBD1. The trim removed 5 bases at V and 3 bases at J, leaving 7 bases unmatched. The CDR3 is 14 amino acids. CDR1 and CDR2 (germline): SGHTA, FQGNSA. Based on the CDR3 plus reference TRBV7-2 and TRBJ2-7, the full variable domain is GAGVSQSPSNKVTEKGKDVELRCDPISGHTALYWYRQSLGQGLEFLIYFQGNSAPDKSGLPSDRFSAERTGGSVSTLTIQRTQQEDSAVYLCASSRRQGDYEQYFGPGTRLTVT.

This clonotype was seen at least ten times. This sequence joins TRBV20-1 and TRBJ2-7; 7 nucleotides match TRBD2. The CDR3 sequence is 14 residues long. Germline CDR1 is DFQATT and CDR2 is SNEGSKA (reference sequence). The V gene end was trimmed by 6 bases and the J gene end by 1 base; junction bases not matched to a gene: 9. The CDR3 DNA reads TGCAGTGCCAGGGAGGGGTCTATTTCCTACGAGCAGTACTTC. Residues: CSAREGSISYEQYF.

The chain uses TRBV7-2 and TRBJ2-7; D gene unclear. The V gene's germline CDR1 is SGHTA and CDR2 FQGNSA. CDR3 size: 14 residues. V gave up 1 base and J gave up 3 bases, with 10 bases separating them. As DNA, the CDR3 is TGTGCCAGCAGCTTAGGGCTAACAAACTACGAGCAGTACTTC. Translated, it gives CASSLGLTNYEQYF. Filled out from reference TRBV7-2 and TRBJ2-7, the complete variable domain reads GAGVSQSPSNKVTEKGKDVELRCDPISGHTALYWYRQSLGQGLEFLIYFQGNSAPDKSGLPSDRFSAERTGGSVSTLTIQRTQQEDSAVYLCASSLGLTNYEQYFGPGTRLTVT.

The chain is built from TRBV28 and TRBJ1-1, with no clear D. Trimming removed 8 bases from V and 2 bases from J, with 9 bases in between. There are 12 residues in the CDR3. The germline gives CDR1 MDHEN, CDR2 SYDVKM. CDR3 coding DNA: TGTGCCAGCTTAACAGCAAACACTGAAGCTTTCTTT. Translation: CASLTANTEAFF.

There are many counts of this clonotype. The chain couples TRBV12-3 or TRBV12-4 to TRBJ1-2, with D uncertain. Trimming cost V 7 bases and J 4 bases, with 10 bases left between them. The CDR3 runs 12 residues. The CDR3 loop reads CASTGGSYGYTF. CDR3 in DNA: TGTGCCAGCACAGGAGGTTCCTATGGCTACACCTTC.

This clonotype was seen many times. The chain links TRBV12-3 or TRBV12-4 to TRBJ2-2; D gene unclear. CDR3 size: 14 residues. V lost 6 bases to trimming and J lost 7 bases, with 15 bases between them. CDR3 in DNA: TGTGCCAGCAGCCGCCCCTTAGGGCACGGGGAGCTGTTTTTT. Its protein product is CASSRPLGHGELFF.

This clonotype came up many times. This chain joins TRBV7-2 and TRBJ2-6, with D unclear. From germline, CDR1 is SGHTA and CDR2 FQGNSA. Deletions cut 4 bases from V and 1 base from J, with 11 bases between. The CDR3 has 16 amino acids. CDR3 DNA: TGTGCCAGCAGCTCTCATACCTCTTCTGGGGCCAACGTCCTGACTTTC. The encoded protein is CASSSHTSSGANVLTF.

This clonotype was counted ten times or more. V and J are TRBV20-1 and TRBJ2-4; TRBD1 agrees at 11 bases. This CDR3 contains 14 residues. CDR1 is DFQATT, CDR2 SNEGSKA, per germline (reference sequence). The ends lost 1 base at V and 8 bases at J; junction bases unmatched: 4. The CDR3: CSARGTGGWDIQYF. The CDR3 nucleotides read TGCAGTGCTAGAGGGACAGGGGGCTGGGACATTCAGTACTTC.

In this sample, this clonotype turned up many times. Germline and junction disagree at one end, which may indicate a read error. CDR3 coding DNA: TGTGCCAGCAGGGAAGGACAGGGGAACTACGAGCAGTACTTC. Its protein is CASREGQGNYEQYF. The chain carries TRBV6-1 and TRBJ2-7; 9 nucleotides agree with TRBD1. Germline V gene sequence: CDR1 MNHNS, CDR2 SASEGT. The CDR3 runs to 14 residues.

The chain carries TRBV19 and TRBJ1-1; D is ambiguous. The V end lost 5 bases, the J end lost 3 bases, and 10 bases lay between the germline ends. CDR1 LNHDA and CDR2 SQIVND come from the germline V gene (reference sequence). CDR3 length: 13 amino acids. The CDR3 spells CASSPGRHTEAFF. The CDR3 nucleotides read TGTGCCAGTAGTCCGGGGAGGCACACTGAAGCTTTCTTT.

This clonotype was counted only a few times. The chain uses TRBV6-1 and TRBJ1-1; tentatively, D is TRBD1 (5 bases). Trimming shortened V by 5 bases and J by 3 bases, and 10 bases separated the two germline ends. Germline assignment: CDR1 MNHNS and CDR2 SASEGT. The CDR3 has 13 residues. The CDR3 DNA reads TGTGCCAGCAGTCCCAGGGCGGACACTGAAGCTTTCTTT. It is translated as CASSPRADTEAFF.

The rearrangement uses TRBV6-1 and TRBJ1-2; D gene uncertain. The germline V gene encodes CDR1 MNHNS and CDR2 SASEGT. The CDR3 sequence is 15 residues long. V shed 0 bases and J shed 5 bases, with 13 bases lying between them. In nucleotides, the CDR3 is TGTGCCAGCAGTGAAGCCGAGGTTTTAGCTTATGGCTACACCTTC. As protein: CASSEAEVLAYGYTF.

In this sample, this clonotype turned up many times. The chain employs TRBV19 and TRBJ1-1, with unresolved D. The CDR3 covers 14 residues. CDR1 and CDR2 (germline): LNHDA, SQIVND (reference sequence). Trimming took off 3 bases at V and 5 bases at J, with 13 bases between the two ends. CDR3 in amino acids: CASSIRRVSTEAFF. CDR3 coding DNA: TGTGCCAGTAGTATTCGTCGGGTTTCGACTGAAGCTTTCTTT.

In its sample, this clonotype was seen a few times. The chain links TRBV18 to TRBJ2-6, with TRBD1 identical over 10 bases. This CDR3 is 17 amino acids long. V lost 5 bases and J lost 1; bases outside the gene matches: 5. Germline assignment: CDR1 KGHSH and CDR2 LQKENI. Here the CDR3 reads CASSRGTGVSGANVLTF. For the CDR3, the DNA is TGTGCCAGCTCAAGAGGGACAGGGGTATCTGGGGCCAACGTCCTGACTTTC.

This clonotype was seen many times. V is TRBV28 and J is TRBJ2-2; D not certain. This CDR3 is 11 amino acids long. Germline lookup yields CDR1 MDHEN and CDR2 SYDVKM. V dropped 8 bases and J dropped 5 bases, with 6 bases sitting between them. CDR3 in DNA: TGTGCCAGCGGCTCTACCGGGGAGCTGTTTTTT. Amino acid sequence: CASGSTGELFF.

Many counts were recorded for this clonotype. The chain joins TRBV7-2 to TRBJ1-6, with D hard to call. The V end was cut by 1 base, the J end by 10 bases, with 17 bases between. CDR1 and CDR2 (germline): SGHTA, FQGNSA. The CDR3 length is 16 residues. CDR3 residues: CASSLEAGSLGSPLHF. As DNA, the CDR3 is TGTGCCAGCAGCTTAGAAGCGGGCAGCTTAGGGTCACCCCTCCACTTT. Full variable domain (missing parts from reference TRBV7-2 and TRBJ1-6): GAGVSQSPSNKVTEKGKDVELRCDPISGHTALYWYRQSLGQGLEFLIYFQGNSAPDKSGLPSDRFSAERTGGSVSTLTIQRTQQEDSAVYLCASSLEAGSLGSPLHFGNGTRLTVT.

This clonotype showed up many times. The genes are TRBV10-3 and TRBJ2-7; 10 bases map to TRBD1. Germline values: CDR1 ENHRY, CDR2 SYGVKD. This CDR3 region has 13 residues. The J segment lost 3 bases and the V segment lost 6 bases, leaving 2 bases of the junction unmatched. The CDR3 loop is CAISGDRGYEQYF. CDR3 nucleotides: TGTGCCATCAGCGGGGACAGGGGCTACGAGCAGTACTTC.

The rearrangement uses TRBV5-1 and TRBJ1-3; the match to TRBD1 covers 11 bases. Germline values: CDR1 SGHRS, CDR2 YFSETQ. J was trimmed by 11 bases and V by 3 bases; bases with no gene match: 10. The CDR3 spans 15 residues. The CDR3 loop is CASSSSGTGGTSIYF. CDR3 DNA: TGCGCCAGCAGCTCCTCCGGGACAGGGGGGACCTCCATATATTTT.

For this clonotype: One junction end does not reproduce the germline sequence, and a read error may be involved. This chain connects TRBV11-1 to TRBJ2-5; 8 nucleotides align to TRBD2. Germline CDR1 reads SGHAT; CDR2 reads FQDESV (reference sequence). The CDR3 is 19 residues long. The CDR3 region has the DNA TGTGCCAGCAGTTTCCTCTCCATCGGGAGGGCCAGCAAGTGGGAGACCCGGTACTTC. Amino acid sequence: CASSFLSIGRASKWETRYF.

The genes are TRBV4-3 and TRBJ1-6, with D perhaps matching TRBD1 (6 bases). In germline, CDR1 is LGHNA, CDR2 YSLEER. V lost 4 bases and J 4 bases, leaving 14 bases between the germline ends. The CDR3 contains 16 residues. CDR3 DNA sequence: TGCGCCAGCAGCCGCCGGGACACCTCATATAATTCACCCCTCCACTTT. Protein: CASSRRDTSYNSPLHF.

This clonotype was seen a few times. The V call is TRBV6-1, the J call TRBJ2-2; no clear D. CDR3 size: 12 residues. Trimming shortened V by 0 bases and J by 6 bases, and 2 bases separated the two germline ends. Germline V gives CDR1 MNHNS, CDR2 SASEGT. In nucleotides, the CDR3 is TGTGCCAGCAGTGAAGCAGCCGGGGAGCTGTTTTTT. Its protein is CASSEAAGELFF.

This clonotype was found many times. V usage is TRBV20-1 and J usage is TRBJ1-1; D is possibly TRBD1 (5 bases). Between the trimmed V and J ends, which lost 3 bases and 5 bases, there was a span of 16 bases. The germline V gene encodes CDR1 DFQATT and CDR2 SNEGSKA (reference sequence). The length of the CDR3 is 14 residues. CDR3 residues: CSASTKRGGTEAFF. The CDR3 DNA reads as TGCAGTGCTAGTACGAAGCGGGGGGGAACTGAAGCTTTCTTT.

This clonotype has at least ten counts. This chain connects TRBV2 to TRBJ1-5; D call uncertain. V lost 6 bases and J lost 5, with 11 bases in between. Germline CDR1 reads SNHLY; CDR2 reads FYNNEI. The CDR3 covers 13 residues. In nucleotides, the CDR3 is TGTGCCAGCAGGTACGGGTCACATCAGCCCCAGCATTTT. Translation: CASRYGSHQPQHF.

Ten or more counts support this clonotype. The V gene is TRBV28, the J gene TRBJ2-5, with D unclear. CDR1 is MDHEN and CDR2 is SYDVKM in the germline V gene. V lost 8 bases to trimming and J lost 3 bases, with 10 bases between them. This CDR3 contains 12 residues. CDR3 sequence: CASGQSKETQYF. The CDR3 nucleotides read TGTGCCAGCGGGCAGTCGAAAGAGACCCAGTACTTC.

In its sample, this clonotype was seen many times. V is TRBV12-3 or TRBV12-4 and J is TRBJ1-2, with D unclear. This CDR3 contains 14 residues. V lost 6 bases to trimming and J lost 8 bases, with 19 bases between them. CDR3 sequence reads: CASSPDPTWGGYTF. Written as DNA, the CDR3 is TGTGCCAGCAGCCCCGATCCTACTTGGGGAGGCTACACCTTC.